The 6 T cell receptor beta chains below were found in one sample sequenced in a study of blood T cell repertoires in COVID-19. Sequenced by immunoSEQ multiplex PCR; TCRdb stores in-frame clones only, minus some. The sample holds over 100,000 clones; 85% to 90% are singletons and the top ten take around 5.5%. Specimen: peripheral blood. Every receptor here comes from a human donor in a cohort sampled during active COVID-19.

V and J are TRBV29-1 and TRBJ2-1, with D tentatively TRBD1 (5 bases). V lost 1 base, J lost 9 bases, and 13 bases lay in between. CDR1 is SQVTM and CDR2 is ANQGSEA in the germline V gene. The CDR3 totals 13 residues. CDR3 protein: CSVEGKGVREQFF. The CDR3 nucleotides read TGCAGCGTTGAAGGCAAAGGGGTTCGTGAGCAGTTCTTC.

The rearrangement links TRBV4-1 to TRBJ2-1, with TRBD2 matching 8 bases. Germline CDR1 MGHRA, CDR2 YSYEKL. The CDR3 contains 17 residues. Unmatched junction bases numbered 6, after V lost 2 bases and J lost 0 bases. CDR3 loop: CASSQTLAVISYNEQFF. The CDR3 DNA is TGCGCCAGCAGCCAAACACTAGCGGTGATCTCCTACAATGAGCAGTTCTTC.

The chain couples TRBV28 to TRBJ1-5; tentative D call: TRBD1 (5 bases). Germline values: CDR1 MDHEN, CDR2 SYDVKM. The V and J ends lost 3 bases and 4 bases respectively, with 10 bases between them. CDR3 size: 14 residues. CDR3 in amino acids: CASSFPGGNQPQHF. The CDR3, as DNA: TGTGCCAGCAGTTTTCCCGGGGGAAATCAGCCCCAGCATTTT.

The genes are TRBV24-1 and TRBJ2-1; the D is unclear. CDR3 length: 10 amino acids. The germline CDR1 and CDR2 sequences are KGHDR and SFDVKD. Trimming removed 12 bases at V and 10 bases at J, with 12 bases between. CDR3 region: CAALLAEQFF. The DNA for the CDR3 is TGTGCCGCACTACTCGCGGAGCAGTTCTTC.

The V and J genes are TRBV28 and TRBJ2-1; unclear D gene. The CDR3 loop spans 13 amino acids. Germline-derived CDR1 and CDR2 are MDHEN and SYDVKM. Trimming removed 3 bases at V and 5 bases at J, with 8 bases between. This CDR3 is CASSFVLHNEQFF. For the CDR3, the DNA is TGTGCCAGCAGTTTTGTCCTCCACAATGAGCAGTTCTTC.

V and J are TRBV7-9 and TRBJ2-1, with 9 nucleotides matching TRBD1. With V trimmed by 2 bases and J by 0 bases, 5 bases remained unmatched. CDR1 SEHNR and CDR2 FQNEAQ come from the germline V gene (reference sequence). The CDR3 covers 17 residues. The CDR3 DNA reads as TGTGCCAGCAGCTTATTGGCGGACAGGGGCTCCTACAATGAGCAGTTCTTC. Encoded protein: CASSLLADRGSYNEQFF.